The T cell receptor (beta chain) described here comes from a study of T-cell memory formation after mild COVID-19. The CDR3 length is 15 residues. Trimming removed 5 bases from V and 1 base from J, with 14 bases in between. Each CDR3 protein gets one entry after TCRdb re-called the 5' RACE reads with MiXCR. The sample has 410,000 or so distinct CDR3 sequences; around a quarter are singletons. The J gene is TRBJ1-1, the V gene TRBV12-3 or TRBV12-4; perhaps TRBD1 as D (5 bases). The clonotype was recovered from an adult woman who had mild COVID-19 (a few samples of this study predate the infection). Cell type and time point are not known. Sequencing was performed on PBMCs or a T cell subset sorted from them (not recorded which). CDR3 in amino acids: CASSRSQGWNTEAFF. Here the CDR3 DNA reads TGTGCCAGCAGTCGTAGTCAGGGCTGGAACACTGAAGCTTTCTTT.